This T cell receptor beta chain was identified in a study of cytomegalovirus exposure and HLA in healthy donors. Germline V gene data show CDR1 as ENHRY and CDR2 as SYGVKD. CDR3 length: 15 amino acids. The V gene lost 4 bases and the J gene lost 4 bases, with 13 bases spanning the gap. Primers: 60 Vbeta forward and 13 Jbeta reverse. Profiling relied on immunoSEQ multiplex PCR, and the TCRdb table lists in-frame clones only, not all of them. The sample records 120,000 or so clones, roughly 70% being singletons. This clone was found a few times. This chain joins TRBV10-3 and TRBJ1-4, with D tentatively TRBD1 (5 bases). The TCR sequence derives from a woman aged 40 to 50 in good health and CMV-seropositive. The source material was PBMCs. CDR3 residues: CAISGASGYNEKLFF. The CDR3, as DNA: TGTGCCATCAGTGGCGCTTCAGGGTATAATGAAAAACTGTTTTTT.